This TCR beta chain was captured in a study of shared clonotypes between healthy human individuals. Regarding the study as a whole: Limited genetic and exposure-history diversity came from having few donors. Only blood samples were collected, and tissue repertoires likely differ.

The test was conducted at deep level. The data were produced by immunoSEQ multiplex PCR, yet TCRdb's version contains in-frame clones alone and is incomplete. The table has some 2,000,000 clones, around 95% seen once. CDR3 length equals 16 residues. Trimming removed 2 bases at V and 3 bases at J, with 14 bases between. Germline values: CDR1 MDHEN, CDR2 SYDVKM. With respect to this clone: Antigen specificity is unknown.

This clonotype was sampled from a man younger than 35 in good health. The specimen was naive CD4+ T cells sorted from blood. Specified subset: CD45RA+ positively selected. The chain combines TRBV28 with TRBJ1-5; D might be TRBD1 (5 bases). In DNA form, the CDR3 reads TGTGCCAGCAGTTTAGAGTATGGGGCCGCCAATCAGCCCCAGCATTTT. This translates into CASSLEYGAANQPQHF. Filled out from reference TRBV28 and TRBJ1-5, the complete variable domain reads DVKVTQSSRYLVKRTGEKVFLECVQDMDHENMFWYRQDPGLGLRLIYFSYDVKMKEKGDIPEGYSVSREKKERFSLILESASTNQTSMYLCASSLEYGAANQPQHFGDGTRLSIL.